This TCR beta chain was identified during a study of cytomegalovirus exposure and HLA in healthy donors. The table came from immunoSEQ multiplex PCR; TCRdb's copy has only in-frame clones and leaves some out. The sample consists of about 140,000 clones, 80% to 90% of them appearing once. After removal of 7 bases from V and 7 bases from J, the junction contained 5 bases not matched to a gene. CDR3 length: 13 amino acids. The germline CDR1 and CDR2 sequences are LNHDA and SQIVND (reference sequence). This receptor was taken from a man aged 18 to 30 in good health and CMV-seronegative. Specimen: PBMCs. This chain links TRBV19 with TRBJ1-4; 8 bases are a match to TRBD1. The CDR3 region is CASKDRVGEKLFF. The CDR3, as DNA: TGTGCCAGTAAGGACAGGGTGGGTGAAAAACTGTTTTTT.